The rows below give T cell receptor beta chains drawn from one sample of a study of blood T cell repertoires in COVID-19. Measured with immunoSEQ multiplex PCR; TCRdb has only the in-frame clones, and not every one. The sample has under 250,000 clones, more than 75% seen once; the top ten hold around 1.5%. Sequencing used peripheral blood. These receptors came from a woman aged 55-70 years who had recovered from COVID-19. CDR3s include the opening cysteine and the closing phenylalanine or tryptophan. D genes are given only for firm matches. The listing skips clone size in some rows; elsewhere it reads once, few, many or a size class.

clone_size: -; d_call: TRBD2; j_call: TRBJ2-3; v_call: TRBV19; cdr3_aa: CASSGALAGAPSTDTQYF; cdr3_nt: TGTGCCAGTAGTGGGGCATTAGCGGGTGCCCCTAGCACAGATACGCAGTATTTT
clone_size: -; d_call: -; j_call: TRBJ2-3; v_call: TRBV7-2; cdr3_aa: CASSSTVSPPQYF; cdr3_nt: TGTGCCAGCAGCTCAACCGTTAGTCCTCCGCAGTATTTT
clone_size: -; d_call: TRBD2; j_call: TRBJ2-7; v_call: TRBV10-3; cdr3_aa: CAIRGTSGSYEQYF; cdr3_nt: TGTGCCATCAGAGGGACTAGCGGCTCCTACGAGCAGTACTTC
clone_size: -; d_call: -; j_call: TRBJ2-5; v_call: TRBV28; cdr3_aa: CASNPQAQVQETQYF; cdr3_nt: TGTGCCAGCAACCCCCAGGCACAGGTCCAAGAGACCCAGTACTTC
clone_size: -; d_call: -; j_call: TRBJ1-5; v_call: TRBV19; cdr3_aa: CASSIGVGGNQPQHF; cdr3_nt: TGTGCCAGTAGTATAGGCGTGGGCGGCAATCAGCCCCAGCATTTT
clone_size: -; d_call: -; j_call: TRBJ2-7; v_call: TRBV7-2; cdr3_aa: CASSPRGGGLSPYEQYF; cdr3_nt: TGTGCCAGCAGCCCAAGGGGGGGCGGCCTAAGCCCCTACGAGCAGTACTTC
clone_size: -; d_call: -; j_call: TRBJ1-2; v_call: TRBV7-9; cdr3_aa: CASGSQNYGYTF; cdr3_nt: TGTGCCAGCGGCTCACAGAACTATGGCTACACCTTC
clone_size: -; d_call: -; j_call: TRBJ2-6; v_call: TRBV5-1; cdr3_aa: CASKQVSGANVLTF; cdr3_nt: TGCGCCAGCAAACAGGTCTCTGGGGCCAACGTCCTGACTTTC
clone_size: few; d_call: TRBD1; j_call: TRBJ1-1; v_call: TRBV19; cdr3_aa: CASRRQGVGEAFF; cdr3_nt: TGTGCCAGTAGGAGGCAGGGGGTGGGTGAAGCTTTCTTT
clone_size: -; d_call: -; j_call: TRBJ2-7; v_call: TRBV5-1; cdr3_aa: CASSVPTGVGVEQYF; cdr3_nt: TGCGCCAGCAGCGTACCTACTGGGGTAGGGGTCGAGCAGTACTTC
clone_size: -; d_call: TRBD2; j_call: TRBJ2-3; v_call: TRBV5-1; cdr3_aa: CASSLGSGGTESTDTQYF; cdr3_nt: TGCGCCAGCAGCTTAGGTAGCGGGGGGACCGAGAGCACAGATACGCAGTATTTT
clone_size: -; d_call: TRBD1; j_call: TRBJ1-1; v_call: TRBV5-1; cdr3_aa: CASTRDRPSTEAFF; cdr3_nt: TGCGCCAGCACCCGGGACAGGCCCAGCACTGAAGCTTTCTTT
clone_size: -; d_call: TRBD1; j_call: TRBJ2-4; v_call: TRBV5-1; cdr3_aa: CASSDGTGKGIQYF; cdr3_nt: TGCGCCAGCAGCGATGGGACAGGGAAGGGCATTCAGTACTTC
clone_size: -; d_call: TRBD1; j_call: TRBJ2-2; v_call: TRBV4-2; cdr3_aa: CASSQGQGANTGELFF; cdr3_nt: TGTGCCAGCAGCCAAGGACAGGGGGCGAACACCGGGGAGCTGTTTTTT
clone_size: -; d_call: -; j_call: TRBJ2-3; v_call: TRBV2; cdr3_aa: CASIVYFTDTQYF; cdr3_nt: TGTGCCAGCATAGTATATTTCACAGATACGCAGTATTTT
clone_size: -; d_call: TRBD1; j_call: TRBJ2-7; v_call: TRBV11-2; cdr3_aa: CASSLQTPGQGAYEQYF; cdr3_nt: TGTGCCAGCAGCTTACAAACCCCAGGACAGGGAGCCTACGAGCAGTACTTC
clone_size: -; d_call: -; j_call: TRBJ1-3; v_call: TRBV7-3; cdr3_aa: CASSLSRGNGNTIYF; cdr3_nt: TGTGCCAGCAGCTTAAGCCGGGGGAATGGAAACACCATATATTTT
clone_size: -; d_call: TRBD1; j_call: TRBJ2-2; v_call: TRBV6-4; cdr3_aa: CASRGQGTGELFF; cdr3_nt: TGTGCCAGCAGGGGACAGGGGACCGGGGAGCTGTTTTTT
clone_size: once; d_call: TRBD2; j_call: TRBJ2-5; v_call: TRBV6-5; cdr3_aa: CASSPPGGGAETQYF; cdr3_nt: TGTGCCAGCAGCCCCCCGGGCGGGGGGGCGGAGACCCAGTACTTC
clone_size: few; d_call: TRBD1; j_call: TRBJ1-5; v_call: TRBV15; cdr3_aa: CATSWGQGREPQHF; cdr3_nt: TGTGCCACCAGCTGGGGACAGGGGAGGGAGCCCCAGCATTTT
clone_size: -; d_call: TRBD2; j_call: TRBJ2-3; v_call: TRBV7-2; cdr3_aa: CASSPGGVAGGLTNTQYF; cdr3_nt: TGTGCCAGCAGCCCAGGTGGTGTAGCGGGGGGCCTCACGAATACGCAGTATTTT
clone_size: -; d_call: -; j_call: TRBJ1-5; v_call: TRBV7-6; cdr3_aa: CASSLGTTYSNQPQHF; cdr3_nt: TGTGCCAGCAGCTTAGGAACAACGTATAGCAATCAGCCCCAGCATTTT
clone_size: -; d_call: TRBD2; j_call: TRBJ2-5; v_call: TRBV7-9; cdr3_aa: CASLRGGGQTQYF; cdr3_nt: TGTGCCAGCCTCCGGGGGGGCGGGCAGACCCAGTACTTC
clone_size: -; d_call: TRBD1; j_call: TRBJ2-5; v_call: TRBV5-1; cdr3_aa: CASSLQGAQTAETQYF; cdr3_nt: TGCGCCAGCAGCTTGCAGGGGGCTCAAACCGCGGAGACCCAGTACTTC
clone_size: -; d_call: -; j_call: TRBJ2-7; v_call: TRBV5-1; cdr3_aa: CASSLEIQGGPPYF; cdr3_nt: TGCGCCAGCAGCTTGGAGATACAGGGAGGGCCTCCATACTTC
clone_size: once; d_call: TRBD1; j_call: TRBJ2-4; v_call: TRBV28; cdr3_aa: CASSSQLRTGVNIQYF; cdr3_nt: TGTGCCAGCAGTTCCCAACTCAGGACAGGGGTGAACATTCAGTACTTC
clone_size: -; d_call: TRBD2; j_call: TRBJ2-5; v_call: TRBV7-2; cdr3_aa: CASSSGLAGLVAQYF; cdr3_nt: TGTGCCAGCAGCTCCGGACTAGCAGGTTTGGTCGCCCAGTACTTC
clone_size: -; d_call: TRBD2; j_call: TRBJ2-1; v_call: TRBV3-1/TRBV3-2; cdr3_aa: CASSQDRAGGGYNEQFF; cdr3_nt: TGTGCCAGCAGCCAAGATCGAGCGGGGGGCGGCTACAATGAGCAGTTCTTC
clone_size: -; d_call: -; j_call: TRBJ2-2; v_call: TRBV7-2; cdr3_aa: CASSVPIAGANTGELFF; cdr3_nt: TGTGCCAGCAGCGTCCCCATTGCGGGGGCCAACACCGGGGAGCTGTTTTTT
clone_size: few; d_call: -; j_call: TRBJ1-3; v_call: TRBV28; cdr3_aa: CASSFNRAGNTIYF; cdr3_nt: TGTGCCAGCAGTTTCAACAGGGCTGGAAACACCATATATTTT
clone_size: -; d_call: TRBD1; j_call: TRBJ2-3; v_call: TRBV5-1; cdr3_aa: CASSFGQVGDTQYF; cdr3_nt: TGCGCCAGCAGCTTCGGACAGGTAGGAGATACGCAGTATTTT
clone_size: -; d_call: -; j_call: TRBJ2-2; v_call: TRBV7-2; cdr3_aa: CASSLEFRGGGSGELFF; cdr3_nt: TGTGCCAGCAGCTTAGAATTCCGCGGGGGCGGATCCGGGGAGCTGTTTTTT
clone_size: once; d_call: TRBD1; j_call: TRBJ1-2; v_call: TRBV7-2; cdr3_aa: CASSLSGQGNYGYTF; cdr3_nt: TGTGCCAGCAGCTTATCGGGACAGGGTAACTATGGCTACACCTTC
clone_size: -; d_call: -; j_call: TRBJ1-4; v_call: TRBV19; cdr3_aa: CASTDYRGKLFF; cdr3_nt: TGTGCCAGTACCGACTACCGGGGAAAACTGTTTTTT
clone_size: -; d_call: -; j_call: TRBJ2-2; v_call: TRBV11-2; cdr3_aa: CASSLSGELFF; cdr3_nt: TGTGCCAGCAGCTTGAGTGGGGAGCTGTTTTTT